This T cell receptor (beta chain) came from a study of blood T cell repertoires in COVID-19. V was cut by 8 bases and J by 5 bases, with 13 bases left in between. The CDR3 is made up of 13 amino acids. This table comes from immunoSEQ multiplex PCR, and its TCRdb copy is limited to in-frame clones, with some not included. The table has about 200,000 clones, around 84% seen once. The genes are TRBV12-3 or TRBV12-4 and TRBJ2-4; D is perhaps TRBD1 (6 bases). The sequence was collected from a woman older than 75 with acute or convalescent COVID-19. Sequenced sample: peripheral blood. In DNA form, the CDR3 reads TGTGCCAGCCTCCATAGGACAGAAAACATTCAGTACTTC. Encoded protein: CASLHRTENIQYF.